This entry lists 11 T cell receptor beta chains sequenced from one sample in a study of control samples from healthy donors and cancer patients. Repertoires were generated with immunoSEQ multiplex PCR, while TCRdb's copy carries only in-frame clones and drops some. Of some 100,000 clones in the sample, 80% to 95% were seen once. Sequencing used blood. The origin of the receptors is a human donor in good health. The donor label of this sample is uncertain.

This clone was seen only a few times. The gene calls are TRBV7-9 and TRBJ1-2; D not resolved. The V and J ends lost 5 bases and 3 bases respectively, with 10 bases between them. The CDR3 contains 13 residues. CDR1 is SEHNR and CDR2 is FQNEAQ in the germline V gene (reference sequence). The CDR3 DNA reads as TGTGCCAGCAGCCCTGGGTGGGACTATGGCTACACCTTC. Translation: CASSPGWDYGYTF.

This clone was observed a few times. This chain links TRBV2 with TRBJ1-2, with D possibly matching TRBD1 (5 bases). Germline assignment: CDR1 SNHLY and CDR2 FYNNEI. The CDR3 loop spans 16 amino acids. V shed 1 base and J shed 6 bases, with 18 bases lying between them. CDR3 DNA: TGTGCCAGCAGTGAAGATGGGGGTTTAAGGGGAAATGGCTACACCTTC. Amino acid sequence: CASSEDGGLRGNGYTF. Drawing the rest from reference TRBV2 and TRBJ1-2, the complete variable domain is EPEVTQTPSHQVTQMGQEVILRCVPISNHLYFYWYRQILGQKVEFLVSFYNNEISEKSEIFDDQFSVERPDGSNFTLKIRSTKLEDSAMYFCASSEDGGLRGNGYTFGSGTRLTVV.

The V and J genes are TRBV9 and TRBJ2-3, with TRBD1 matching 11 bases. Germline V gene sequence: CDR1 SGDLS, CDR2 YYNGEE. The CDR3 covers 15 residues. V dropped 4 bases and J dropped 4; count of bases not matched to a gene: 5. The CDR3 spells CASSIRTGGADTQYF. As DNA, the CDR3 is TGTGCCAGCAGCATACGGACAGGGGGCGCAGATACGCAGTATTTT.

The V and J genes are TRBV5-1 and TRBJ2-2, with D uncertain. V lost 4 bases and J lost 5, with 9 bases in between. The germline gives CDR1 SGHRS, CDR2 YFSETQ. The CDR3 has 13 residues. Here the CDR3 reads CASSLPRTGELFF. The CDR3 DNA reads TGCGCCAGCAGCCTACCTAGGACCGGGGAGCTGTTTTTT.

The chain combines TRBV28 with TRBJ1-6, with D possibly matching TRBD1 (6 bases). V was cut by 2 bases and J by 10 bases, with 15 bases left in between. Germline lookup yields CDR1 MDHEN and CDR2 SYDVKM. The CDR3 is made up of 15 amino acids. DNA of the CDR3: TGTGCCAGCAGTTTAGGGCAGGGGTATCGATCACCCCTCCACTTT. This sequence encodes CASSLGQGYRSPLHF.

This chain links TRBV11-2 with TRBJ1-1; D is ambiguous. Germline loops: CDR1 SGHAT, CDR2 FQNNGV. The germline V and J ends were trimmed by 1 base and 0 bases, with 9 bases remaining between them. The CDR3 covers 15 residues. The CDR3 bases are TGTGCCAGCAGCTTAGGGGCGGGGATGAACACTGAAGCTTTCTTT. Its translation is CASSLGAGMNTEAFF.

This sequence joins TRBV6-5 and TRBJ2-1; D unresolved. CDR3 length: 14 amino acids. Germline V gene lookup returns CDR1 MNHEY and CDR2 SVGAGI. Trimming stripped 2 bases from V and 9 bases from J, with 14 bases between. The CDR3: CASSYRQNYGEQFF. CDR3 coding DNA: TGTGCCAGCAGTTACAGGCAGAATTACGGTGAGCAGTTCTTC.

This chain uses TRBV24-1 with TRBJ2-3; TRBD2 matches 7 bases. Germline V CDR1 and CDR2: KGHDR, SFDVKD. The CDR3 consists of 15 residues. Germline trimming cut 3 bases from V and 3 bases from J; bases unmatched to any gene: 5. CDR3 amino acids: CATSDVGSGTDTQYF. CDR3 nucleotide sequence: TGTGCCACCAGTGATGTGGGTAGCGGGACAGATACGCAGTATTTT.

This chain joins TRBV2 and TRBJ1-2, with 8 bases fitting TRBD1. Germline CDR1 reads SNHLY; CDR2 reads FYNNEI. This CDR3 contains 13 residues. With V trimmed by 6 bases and J by 4 bases, 4 bases remained unmatched. In DNA form, the CDR3 reads TGTGCCAGCAGGCCCGGGACAGGCTATGGCTACACCTTC. Encoded protein: CASRPGTGYGYTF.

The chain uses TRBV5-5 and TRBJ2-4, with 13 bases aligning to TRBD2. The CDR3 length is 15 residues. Germline trimming cut 4 bases from V and 6 bases from J; bases unmatched to any gene: 4. Germline values: CDR1 SGHKS, CDR2 YYEKEE (reference sequence). The chain's CDR3 is CASSRTSGGGNIQYF. CDR3 DNA: TGTGCCAGCAGCCGGACTAGCGGGGGTGGAAACATTCAGTACTTC.

V and J are TRBV5-4 and TRBJ1-2; D unresolved. Trimming pared 4 bases from V and 4 bases from J, leaving 11 bases between. There are 13 residues in the CDR3. Per the germline V gene, CDR1 is SGHNT and CDR2 is YYREEE (reference sequence). This chain's CDR3 is CASSPLGSYGYTF. The CDR3 DNA is TGTGCCAGCAGCCCCCTGGGTAGCTATGGCTACACCTTC.